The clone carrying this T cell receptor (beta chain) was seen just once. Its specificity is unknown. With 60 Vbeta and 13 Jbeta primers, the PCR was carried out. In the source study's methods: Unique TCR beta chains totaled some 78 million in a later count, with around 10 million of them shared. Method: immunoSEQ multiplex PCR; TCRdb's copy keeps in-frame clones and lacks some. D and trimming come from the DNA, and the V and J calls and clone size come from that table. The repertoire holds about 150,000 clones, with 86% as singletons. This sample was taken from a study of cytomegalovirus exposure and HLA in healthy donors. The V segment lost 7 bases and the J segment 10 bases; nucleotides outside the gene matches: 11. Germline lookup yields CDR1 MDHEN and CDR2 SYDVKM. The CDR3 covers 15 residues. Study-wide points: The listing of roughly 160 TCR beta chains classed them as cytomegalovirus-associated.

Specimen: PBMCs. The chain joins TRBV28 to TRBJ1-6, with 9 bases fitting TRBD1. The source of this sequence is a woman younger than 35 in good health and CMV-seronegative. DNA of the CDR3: TGTGCCAGCATAATCAGCGGGACAGGGTCATCACCCCTCCACTTT. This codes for CASIISGTGSSPLHF.